A single sample is the source of the 22 T cell receptor beta chains below, sequenced in a study of T cell repertoires in cytomegalovirus infection. A single record per CDR3 protein comes from TCRdb applying MiXCR to the reads. The data show 150,000 to 200,000 distinct CDR3 sequences, around an eighth seen once. The specimen was PBMCs. The source of these receptors is a human donor in good health (CMV status not recorded). Some clones in this sample may be carry-over from other donors' samples.

This chain connects TRBV27 to TRBJ1-5; 7 bases are shared with TRBD1. The germline gives CDR1 MNHEY, CDR2 SMNVEV (reference sequence). The CDR3 is made up of 12 amino acids. With 4 bases clipped from V and 13 bases from J, the junction kept 7 bases outside the gene matches. This CDR3 is CASSSRTGSQHF. The CDR3 coding sequence is TGTGCCAGCAGTTCGCGGACAGGATCACAGCATTTT.

DNA for the CDR3: TGTGCCAGCAACCAGGGACACATGAGCGCGCAGTACGTC. Encoded protein: CASNQGHMSAQYV. The V call is TRBV7-2, the J call TRBJ2-7; possibly TRBD1 for D (6 bases). Deletions cut 7 bases from V and 9 bases from J, with 19 bases between. The V gene's germline CDR1 is SGHTA and CDR2 FQGNSA. This CDR3 region has 13 residues.

The rearrangement joins TRBV25-1 to TRBJ1-6; maybe TRBD1 (5 bases). In germline, CDR1 is MGHDK, CDR2 SYGVNS. The V gene lost 2 bases and the J gene lost 7 bases, with 18 bases spanning the gap. This CDR3 contains 17 residues. CDR3 in DNA: TGTGCCAGCAGTGAAGAAAGGGAGGGGATAAGGAATTCACCCCTCCACTTT. Its translation is CASSEEREGIRNSPLHF.

V usage is TRBV18 and J usage is TRBJ1-5, with no clear D. The V end lost 3 bases, the J end lost 0 bases, and 6 bases lay between the germline ends. The CDR3 is 14 amino acids. CDR1 and CDR2 (germline): KGHSH, LQKENI. CDR3 in DNA: TGTGCCAGCTCACCGAAGGATAGCAATCAGCCCCAGCATTTT. It yields the protein CASSPKDSNQPQHF.

The chain links TRBV18 to TRBJ1-1; D perhaps matches TRBD1 (5 bases). Germline CDR1 and CDR2: KGHSH and LQKENI. V lost 1 base, J lost 1 base, and 10 bases lay in between. The length of the CDR3 is 15 residues. CDR3 DNA sequence: TGTGCCAGCTCACCACATACAGGCACGAACACTGAAGCTTTCTTT. It codes for CASSPHTGTNTEAFF. Variable domain in full (rest from reference TRBV18 and TRBJ1-1): NAGVMQNPRHLVRRRGQEARLRCSPMKGHSHVYWYRQLPEEGLKFMVYLQKENIIDESGMPKERFSAEFPKEGPSILRIQQVVRGDSAAYFCASSPHTGTNTEAFFGQGTRLTVV.

This clonotype came up many times. This chain joins TRBV19 and TRBJ2-6; 9 nucleotides match TRBD1. Germline CDR1 LNHDA, CDR2 SQIVND (reference sequence). The CDR3 runs 18 residues. After removal of 7 bases from V and 0 bases from J, the junction contained 10 bases not matched to a gene. CDR3 region: CASNLQGAPSSGANVLTF. The CDR3 DNA sequence: TGTGCCAGTAATTTACAGGGGGCTCCCAGCTCTGGGGCCAACGTCCTGACTTTC.

This clonotype came up many times. The chain joins TRBV7-9 to TRBJ2-3, with 10 bases lining up with TRBD1. The ends lost 5 bases at V and 4 bases at J; junction bases unmatched: 9. Germline lookup yields CDR1 SEHNR and CDR2 FQNEAQ (reference sequence). The CDR3 contains 16 residues. The CDR3 nucleotides read TGTGCCAGCAGCGCCGGACAGGGGGTTAGAGCAGATACGCAGTATTTT. It encodes CASSAGQGVRADTQYF.

In its sample, this clonotype was seen many times. The chain combines TRBV20-1 with TRBJ2-5; D unresolved. Germline V gene sequence: CDR1 DFQATT, CDR2 SNEGSKA (reference sequence). This CDR3 has 13 amino acids. The ends were cut back, 6 bases at V and 5 bases at J, with 16 bases in the middle. The CDR3 sequence is CSAAGLVRETQYF. The CDR3 DNA reads as TGCAGTGCCGCCGGGCTAGTACGGGAGACCCAGTACTTC.

At least ten counts were recorded for this clonotype. This rearrangement joins TRBV7-2 to TRBJ2-7; 8 bases map to TRBD2. Germline CDR1 reads SGHTA; CDR2 reads FQGNSA. The CDR3 contains 14 residues. V dropped 2 bases and J dropped 6; count of bases not matched to a gene: 6. The CDR3 DNA is TGTGCCAGCAGCTTACGGGAGGGCCTAAGCGAGCAGTACTTC. It codes for CASSLREGLSEQYF.

This clonotype has at least ten counts. The rearrangement uses TRBV4-3 and TRBJ2-7; D gene uncertain. Trimming cost V 0 bases and J 3 bases, with 12 bases left between them. Germline V lookup: CDR1 LGHNA, CDR2 YSLEER. The CDR3 spans 15 residues. The CDR3 nucleotides read TGCGCCAGCAGCCAAGAACCCCTCTACTACTACGAGCAGTACTTC. Encoded protein: CASSQEPLYYYEQYF.

This clonotype has at least ten counts. This chain joins TRBV6-2 or TRBV6-3 and TRBJ2-7, with a possible D match to TRBD1 (5 bases). CDR1 MNHEY and CDR2 SVGEGT come from the germline V gene. The V end lost 6 bases, the J end lost 2 bases, and 17 bases lay between the germline ends. There are 15 residues in the CDR3. CDR3 protein: CASSKATATPYEQYF. In nucleotides, the CDR3 is TGTGCCAGCAGCAAAGCGACAGCTACTCCCTACGAGCAGTACTTC.

In its sample, this clonotype was seen many times. CDR3 DNA sequence: TGTGCCAGCAGCTTAAGTAACATGAACACTGAAGCTTTCTTT. Amino acids: CASSLSNMNTEAFF. The V gene is TRBV7-9, the J gene TRBJ1-1, with D unresolved. This CDR3 has 14 amino acids. The V gene's germline CDR1 is SEHNR and CDR2 FQNEAQ (reference sequence). V lost 2 bases to trimming and J lost 0 bases, with 7 bases between them.

The chain recombines TRBV20-1 with TRBJ2-5; TRBD1 aligns across 8 bases. Unmatched junction bases numbered 12, after V lost 1 base and J lost 5 bases. Germline-derived CDR1 and CDR2 are DFQATT and SNEGSKA (reference sequence). The CDR3 extends over 16 amino acids. This CDR3 is CSARVNAGGRVETQYF. DNA for the CDR3: TGCAGTGCTAGAGTGAATGCAGGGGGCAGGGTTGAGACCCAGTACTTC.

The CDR3: CAIRPDRGSYNEQFF. The CDR3 DNA reads TGTGCCATCAGGCCGGACAGGGGCTCCTACAATGAGCAGTTCTTC. The V call is TRBV10-3, the J call TRBJ2-1; 9 bases map to TRBD1. V gave up 6 bases and J gave up 0 bases; unmatched junction bases: 3. Germline loops: CDR1 ENHRY, CDR2 SYGVKD. The CDR3 consists of 15 residues.

A few counts support this clonotype. The V call is TRBV6-2 or TRBV6-3, the J call TRBJ2-5; TRBD2 aligns across 7 bases. The CDR3 runs to 19 residues. V lost 2 bases to trimming and J lost 0 bases; unmatched junction nucleotides: 15. Germline CDR1 is MNHEY and CDR2 is SVGEGT. The CDR3 DNA follows: TGTGCCAGCAGTTACCCGATCACTCTCGGACTAGAGTACCAAGAGACCCAGTACTTC. This codes for CASSYPITLGLEYQETQYF.

This clonotype has a handful of counts. The gene calls are TRBV29-1 and TRBJ1-1, with D unresolved. The length of the CDR3 is 10 residues. Trimming stripped 7 bases from V and 6 bases from J, with 9 bases between. CDR1 is SQVTM, CDR2 ANQGSEA, per germline. The CDR3 reads CSGVGPEAFF. CDR3 DNA sequence: TGCAGCGGGGTGGGTCCTGAAGCTTTCTTT.

This clonotype turned up a few times. The V and J genes are TRBV5-5 and TRBJ2-2, with 10 bases identical to TRBD2. The trim removed 3 bases at V and 0 bases at J, leaving 5 bases unmatched. The CDR3 has 17 amino acids. The germline V gene has CDR1 SGHKS and CDR2 YYEKEE (reference sequence). The CDR3 reads CASSSGTSDTNTGELFF. DNA of the CDR3: TGTGCCAGCAGCTCCGGGACTAGCGACACGAACACCGGGGAGCTGTTTTTT.

This clonotype turned up a few times. J is TRBJ1-5 and V is TRBV30, with D maybe TRBD1 (5 bases). Germline-derived CDR1 and CDR2 are GTSNPN and SVGIG (reference sequence). Trimming shortened V by 1 base and J by 9 bases, and 10 bases separated the two germline ends. CDR3 length equals 12 residues. The DNA for the CDR3 is TGTGCCTGGAGTGGGGGCCTGACGCCCCAGCATTTT. Translated: CAWSGGLTPQHF.

This clonotype was observed many times. The gene calls are TRBV25-1 and TRBJ2-1, with D possibly matching TRBD1 (5 bases). The CDR3 extends over 14 amino acids. Germline V gene data show CDR1 as MGHDK and CDR2 as SYGVNS. V gave up 3 bases and J gave up 1 base, with 7 bases separating them. The CDR3 loop is CASSDSGSYNEQFF. The CDR3 coding sequence is TGTGCCAGCAGTGATTCAGGGTCCTACAATGAGCAGTTCTTC.

A few counts support this clonotype. This chain connects TRBV6-4 to TRBJ1-1; weak D call: TRBD1 (6 bases). The ends were cut back, 2 bases at V and 6 bases at J, with 10 bases in the middle. CDR1 is MRHNA, CDR2 SNTAGT, per germline. The CDR3 is 13 residues long. The CDR3 loop reads CASSDEGGAEAFF. CDR3 sequence (DNA): TGTGCCAGCAGTGACGAGGGGGGAGCTGAAGCTTTCTTT.

This clonotype was recorded at least ten times. The chain is built from TRBV7-2 and TRBJ1-1, with D possibly TRBD1 on 5 matching bases. CDR3 size: 14 residues. Per germline, CDR1 SGHTA and CDR2 FQGNSA. The V end was cut by 1 base, the J end by 8 bases, with 14 bases between. The CDR3 nucleotides read TGTGCCAGCAGCTTAGGACGGCAGGGTGGGGAAGCTTTCTTT. This translates into CASSLGRQGGEAFF.

In nucleotides, the CDR3 is TGTGCCAGCAGTTACTCTAGAGGACAGCCCCAGCATTTT. This codes for CASSYSRGQPQHF. The V and J genes are TRBV6-5 and TRBJ1-5; D is undetermined. V lost 0 bases and J lost 7, with 7 bases in between. Germline CDR1 and CDR2: MNHEY and SVGAGI. This CDR3 comprises 13 residues.